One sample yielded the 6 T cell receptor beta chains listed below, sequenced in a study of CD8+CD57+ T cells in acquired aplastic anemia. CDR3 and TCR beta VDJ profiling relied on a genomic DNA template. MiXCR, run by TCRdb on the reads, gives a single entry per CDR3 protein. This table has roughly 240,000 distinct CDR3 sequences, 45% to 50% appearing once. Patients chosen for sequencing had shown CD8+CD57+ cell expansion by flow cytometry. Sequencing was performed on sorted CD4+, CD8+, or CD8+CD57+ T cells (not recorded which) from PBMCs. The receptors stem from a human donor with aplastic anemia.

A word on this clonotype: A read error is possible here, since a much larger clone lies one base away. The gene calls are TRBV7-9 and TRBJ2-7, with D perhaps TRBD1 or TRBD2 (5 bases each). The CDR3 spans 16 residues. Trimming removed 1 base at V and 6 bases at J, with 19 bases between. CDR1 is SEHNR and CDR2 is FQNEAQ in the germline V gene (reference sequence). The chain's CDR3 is CASSLEEAGQIREQYF. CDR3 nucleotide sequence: TGTGCCAGCAGCTTAGAGGAGGCAGGGCAAATACGCGAGCAGTACTTC. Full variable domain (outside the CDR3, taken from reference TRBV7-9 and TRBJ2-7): DTGVSQNPRHKITKRGQNVTFRCDPISEHNRLYWYRQTLGQGPEFLTYFQNEAQLEKSRLLSDRFSAERPKGSFSTLEIQRTEQGDSAMYLCASSLEEAGQIREQYFGPGTRLTVT.

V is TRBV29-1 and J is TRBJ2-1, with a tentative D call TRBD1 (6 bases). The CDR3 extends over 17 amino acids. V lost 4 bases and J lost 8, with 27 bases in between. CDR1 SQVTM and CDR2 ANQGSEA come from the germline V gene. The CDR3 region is CSVVPQGVFMRIDEQFF. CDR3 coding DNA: TGCAGCGTTGTTCCACAGGGTGTGTTCATGCGTATCGATGAGCAGTTCTTC.

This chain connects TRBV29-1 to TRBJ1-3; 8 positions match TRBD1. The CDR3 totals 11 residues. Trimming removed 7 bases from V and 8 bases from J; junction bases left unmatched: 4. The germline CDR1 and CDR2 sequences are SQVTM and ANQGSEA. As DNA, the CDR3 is TGCAGCGGAGGACAGGGACACACCATATATTTT. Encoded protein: CSGGQGHTIYF.

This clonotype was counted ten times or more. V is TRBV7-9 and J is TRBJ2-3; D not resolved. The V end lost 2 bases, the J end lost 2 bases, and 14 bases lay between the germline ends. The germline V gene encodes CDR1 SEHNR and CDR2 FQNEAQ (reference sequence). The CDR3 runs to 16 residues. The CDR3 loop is CASSLRLSLATDTQYF. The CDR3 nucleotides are TGTGCCAGCAGCTTAAGGTTATCTCTGGCCACAGATACGCAGTATTTT.

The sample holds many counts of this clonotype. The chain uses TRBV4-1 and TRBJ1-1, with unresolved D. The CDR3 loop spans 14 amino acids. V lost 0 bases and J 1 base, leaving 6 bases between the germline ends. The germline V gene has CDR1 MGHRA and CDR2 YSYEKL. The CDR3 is CASSQDPGNTEAFF. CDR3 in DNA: TGCGCCAGCAGCCAAGATCCAGGGAACACTGAAGCTTTCTTT.

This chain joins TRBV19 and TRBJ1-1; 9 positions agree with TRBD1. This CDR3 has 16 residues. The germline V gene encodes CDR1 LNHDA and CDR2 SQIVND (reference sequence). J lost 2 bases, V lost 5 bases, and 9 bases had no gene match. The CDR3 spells CASSRSRDRANTEAFF. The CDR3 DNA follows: TGTGCCAGTAGTCGGAGTCGGGACAGGGCAAACACTGAAGCTTTCTTT.